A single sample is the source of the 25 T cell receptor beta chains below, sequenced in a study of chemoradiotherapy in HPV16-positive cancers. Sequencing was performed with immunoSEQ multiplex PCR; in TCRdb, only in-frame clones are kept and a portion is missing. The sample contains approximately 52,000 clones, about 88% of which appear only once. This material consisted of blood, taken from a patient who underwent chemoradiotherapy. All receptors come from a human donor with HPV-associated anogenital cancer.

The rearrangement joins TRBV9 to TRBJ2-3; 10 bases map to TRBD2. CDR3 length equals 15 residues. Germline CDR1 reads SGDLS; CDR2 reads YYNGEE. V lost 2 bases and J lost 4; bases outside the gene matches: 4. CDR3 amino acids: CASSVQAGGPDTQYF. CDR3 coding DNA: TGTGCCAGCAGCGTTCAAGCGGGAGGGCCAGATACGCAGTATTTT.

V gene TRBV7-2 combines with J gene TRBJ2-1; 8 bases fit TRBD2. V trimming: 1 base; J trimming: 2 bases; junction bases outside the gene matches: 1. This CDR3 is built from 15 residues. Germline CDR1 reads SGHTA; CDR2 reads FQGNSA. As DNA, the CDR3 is TGTGCCAGCAGCTTAGACGGGGGGGCCTACAATGAGCAGTTCTTC. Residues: CASSLDGGAYNEQFF.

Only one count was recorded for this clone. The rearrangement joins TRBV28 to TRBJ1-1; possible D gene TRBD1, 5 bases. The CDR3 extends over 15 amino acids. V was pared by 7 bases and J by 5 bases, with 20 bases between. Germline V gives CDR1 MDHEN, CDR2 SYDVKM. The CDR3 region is CASTTDGGRWTEAFF. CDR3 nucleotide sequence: TGTGCCAGCACCACCGACGGGGGAAGATGGACTGAAGCTTTCTTT.

CDR3 in amino acids: CASRINRGNYEQYF. The CDR3 region has the DNA TGTGCCAGTCGCATTAACAGGGGTAACTACGAGCAGTACTTC. This chain uses TRBV27 with TRBJ2-7; 7 positions match TRBD1. From germline, CDR1 is MNHEY and CDR2 SMNVEV (reference sequence). With 9 bases clipped from V and 3 bases from J, the junction kept 11 bases outside the gene matches. The CDR3 sequence is 14 residues long.

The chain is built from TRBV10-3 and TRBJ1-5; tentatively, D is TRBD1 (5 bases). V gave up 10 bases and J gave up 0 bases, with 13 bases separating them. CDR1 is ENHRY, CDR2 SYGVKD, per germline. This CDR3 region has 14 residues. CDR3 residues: CATTEGNSNQPQHF. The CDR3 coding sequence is TGTGCCACCACGGAGGGGAATAGCAATCAGCCCCAGCATTTT.

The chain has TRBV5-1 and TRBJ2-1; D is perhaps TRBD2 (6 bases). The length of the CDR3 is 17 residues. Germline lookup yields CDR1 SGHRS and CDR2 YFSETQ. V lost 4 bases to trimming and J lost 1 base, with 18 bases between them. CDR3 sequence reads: CASSITPGTVSYNEQFF. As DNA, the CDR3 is TGCGCCAGCAGCATAACCCCCGGGACTGTGTCCTACAATGAGCAGTTCTTC.

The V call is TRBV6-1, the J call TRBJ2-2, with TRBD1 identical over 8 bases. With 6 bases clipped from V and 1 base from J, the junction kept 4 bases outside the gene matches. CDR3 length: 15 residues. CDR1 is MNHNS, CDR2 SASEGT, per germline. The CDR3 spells CASRRTGLNTGELFF. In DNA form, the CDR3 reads TGTGCCAGCAGAAGGACAGGGTTGAACACCGGGGAGCTGTTTTTT.

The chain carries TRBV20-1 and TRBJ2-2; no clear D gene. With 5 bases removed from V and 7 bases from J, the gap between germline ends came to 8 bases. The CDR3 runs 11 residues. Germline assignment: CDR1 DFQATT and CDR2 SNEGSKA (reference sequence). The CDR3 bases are TGCAGTGCTCGTGGGGACGGGGAGCTGTTTTTT. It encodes CSARGDGELFF.

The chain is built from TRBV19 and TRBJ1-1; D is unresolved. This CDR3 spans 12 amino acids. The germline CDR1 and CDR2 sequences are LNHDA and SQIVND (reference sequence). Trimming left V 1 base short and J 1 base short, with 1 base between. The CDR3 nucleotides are TGTGCCAGTAGTATAGGGAACACTGAAGCTTTCTTT. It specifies CASSIGNTEAFF.

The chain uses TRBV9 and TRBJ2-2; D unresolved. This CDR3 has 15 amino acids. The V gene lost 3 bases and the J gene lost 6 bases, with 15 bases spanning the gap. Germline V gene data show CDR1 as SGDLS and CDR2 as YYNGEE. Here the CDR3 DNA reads TGTGCCAGCAGCGACCCTCAGCCTCTTTCCGGGGAGCTGTTTTTT. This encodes CASSDPQPLSGELFF.

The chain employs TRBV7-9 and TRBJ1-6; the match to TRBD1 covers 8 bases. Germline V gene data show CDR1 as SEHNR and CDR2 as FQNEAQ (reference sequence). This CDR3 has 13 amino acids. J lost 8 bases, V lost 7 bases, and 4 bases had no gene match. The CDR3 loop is CASTLTGDSPLHF. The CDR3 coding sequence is TGTGCCAGCACATTGACAGGGGATTCACCCCTCCACTTT.

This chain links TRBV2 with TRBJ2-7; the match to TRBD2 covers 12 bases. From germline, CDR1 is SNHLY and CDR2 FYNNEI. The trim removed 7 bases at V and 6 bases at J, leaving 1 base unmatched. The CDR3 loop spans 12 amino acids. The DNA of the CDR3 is TGTGCCAGCAAGGGACTAGCGGGCGAGCAGTACTTC. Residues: CASKGLAGEQYF.

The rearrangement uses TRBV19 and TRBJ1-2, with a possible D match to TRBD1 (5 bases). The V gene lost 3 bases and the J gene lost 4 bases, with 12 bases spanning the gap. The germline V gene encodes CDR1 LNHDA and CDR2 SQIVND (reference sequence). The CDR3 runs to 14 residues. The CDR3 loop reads CASSIWPGIYGYTF. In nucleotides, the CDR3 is TGTGCCAGTAGTATTTGGCCAGGGATCTATGGCTACACCTTC.

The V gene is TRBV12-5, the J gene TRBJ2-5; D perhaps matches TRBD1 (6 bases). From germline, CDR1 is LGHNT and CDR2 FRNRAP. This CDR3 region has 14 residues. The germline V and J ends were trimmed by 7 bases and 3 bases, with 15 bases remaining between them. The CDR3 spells CASAPAGVEETQYF. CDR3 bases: TGTGCTAGTGCCCCGGCAGGGGTTGAAGAGACCCAGTACTTC.

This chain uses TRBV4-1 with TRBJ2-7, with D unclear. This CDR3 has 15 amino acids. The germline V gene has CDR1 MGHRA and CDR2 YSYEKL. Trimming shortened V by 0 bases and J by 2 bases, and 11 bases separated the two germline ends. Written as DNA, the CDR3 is TGCGCCAGCAGCCAAGATTCCAGCGAACCCTACGAGCAGTACTTC. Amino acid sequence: CASSQDSSEPYEQYF.

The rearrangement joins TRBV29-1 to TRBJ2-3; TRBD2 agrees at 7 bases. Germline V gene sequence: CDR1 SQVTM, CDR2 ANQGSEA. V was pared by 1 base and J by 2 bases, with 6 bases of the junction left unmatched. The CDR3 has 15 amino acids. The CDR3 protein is CSVEGERGYTDTQYF. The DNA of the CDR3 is TGCAGCGTTGAAGGAGAGCGGGGATACACAGATACGCAGTATTTT.

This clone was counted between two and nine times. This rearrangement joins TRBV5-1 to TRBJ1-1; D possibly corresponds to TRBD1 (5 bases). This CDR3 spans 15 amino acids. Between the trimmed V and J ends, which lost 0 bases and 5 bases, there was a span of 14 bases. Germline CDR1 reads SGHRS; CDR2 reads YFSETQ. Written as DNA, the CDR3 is TGCGCCAGCAGCTTGGAGTTCGGGGGAGGGACTGAAGCTTTCTTT. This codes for CASSLEFGGGTEAFF.

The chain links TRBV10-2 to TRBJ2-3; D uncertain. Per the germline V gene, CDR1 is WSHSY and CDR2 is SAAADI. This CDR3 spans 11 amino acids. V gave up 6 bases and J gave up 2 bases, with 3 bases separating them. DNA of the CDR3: TGCGCCAGCAGCCTCACAGATACGCAGTATTTT. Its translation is CASSLTDTQYF.

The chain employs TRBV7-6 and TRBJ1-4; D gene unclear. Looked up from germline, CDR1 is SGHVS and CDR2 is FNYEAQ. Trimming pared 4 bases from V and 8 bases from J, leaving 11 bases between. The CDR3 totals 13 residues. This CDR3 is CASSSFEGEKLFF. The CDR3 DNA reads TGTGCCAGCAGCTCATTCGAGGGCGAAAAACTGTTTTTT.

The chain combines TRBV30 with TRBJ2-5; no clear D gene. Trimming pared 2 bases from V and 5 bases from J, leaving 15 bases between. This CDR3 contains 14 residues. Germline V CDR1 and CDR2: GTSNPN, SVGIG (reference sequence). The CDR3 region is CAWSRTLERETQYF. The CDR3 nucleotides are TGTGCCTGGAGTAGGACCCTTGAAAGGGAGACCCAGTACTTC.

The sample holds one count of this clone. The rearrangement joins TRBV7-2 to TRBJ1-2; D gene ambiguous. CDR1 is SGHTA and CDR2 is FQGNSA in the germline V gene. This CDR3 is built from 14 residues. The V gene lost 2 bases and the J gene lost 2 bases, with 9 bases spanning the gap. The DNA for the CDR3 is TGTGCCAGCAGCTTAACGGGTCCGAACTATGGCTACACCTTC. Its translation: CASSLTGPNYGYTF. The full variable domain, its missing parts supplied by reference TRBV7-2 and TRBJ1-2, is GAGVSQSPSNKVTEKGKDVELRCDPISGHTALYWYRQSLGQGLEFLIYFQGNSAPDKSGLPSDRFSAERTGGSVSTLTIQRTQQEDSAVYLCASSLTGPNYGYTFGSGTRLTVV.

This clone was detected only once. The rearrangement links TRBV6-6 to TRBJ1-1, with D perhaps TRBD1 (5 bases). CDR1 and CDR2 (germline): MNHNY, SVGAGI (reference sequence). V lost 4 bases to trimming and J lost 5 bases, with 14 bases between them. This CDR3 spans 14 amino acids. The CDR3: CASSFSGRETEAFF. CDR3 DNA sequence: TGTGCCAGCAGTTTCTCAGGGAGGGAGACTGAAGCTTTCTTT.

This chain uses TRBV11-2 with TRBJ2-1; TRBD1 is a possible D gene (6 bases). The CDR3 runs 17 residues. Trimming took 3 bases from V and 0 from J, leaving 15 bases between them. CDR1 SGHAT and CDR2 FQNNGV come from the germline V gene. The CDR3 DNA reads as TGTGCCAGCAGCTTCCCTGGGGACATCTACTCCTACAATGAGCAGTTCTTC. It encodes CASSFPGDIYSYNEQFF.

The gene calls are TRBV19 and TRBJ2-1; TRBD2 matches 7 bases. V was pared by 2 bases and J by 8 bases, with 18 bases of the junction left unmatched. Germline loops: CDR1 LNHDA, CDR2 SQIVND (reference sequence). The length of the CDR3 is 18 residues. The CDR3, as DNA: TGTGCCAGTAGTATAAATAGACTAGCCCCCGACTTTAACCATGAGCAGTTCTTC. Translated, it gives CASSINRLAPDFNHEQFF.

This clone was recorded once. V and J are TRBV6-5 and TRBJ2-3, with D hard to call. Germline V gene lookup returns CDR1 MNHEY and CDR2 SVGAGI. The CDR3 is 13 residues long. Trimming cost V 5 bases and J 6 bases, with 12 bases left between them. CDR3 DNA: TGTGCCAGCAGTCGTCCACCCCGTGATACGCAGTATTTT. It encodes CASSRPPRDTQYF.